Listed here are 18 T cell receptor beta chains from one sample, sequenced in a study of blood T cell repertoires in COVID-19. The table came from immunoSEQ multiplex PCR; TCRdb's copy has only in-frame clones and leaves some out. The repertoire holds some 170,000 clones, around 81% seen once, with approximately 5.4% in the top ten. The sequencing sample was made of PBMCs or T cells enriched from blood (not recorded which). These receptors were taken from a man aged 35-49 years who had recovered from COVID-19.

CDR3 sequence: CASSTSTGTSVTDTQYF. Here the CDR3 DNA reads TGTGCCAGCAGCACCTCCACCGGGACTAGTGTTACAGATACGCAGTATTTT. The chain joins TRBV7-2 to TRBJ2-3, with 8 bases matching TRBD2. CDR1 is SGHTA and CDR2 is FQGNSA in the germline V gene. The CDR3 totals 17 residues. V was pared by 5 bases and J by 3 bases, with 13 bases of the junction left unmatched.

The chain couples TRBV3-1 (or the pseudogene TRBV3-2) to TRBJ1-1; D may be TRBD1 (5 bases). The CDR3 loop spans 12 amino acids. CDR1 LGHDT and CDR2 YNNKEL come from the germline V gene (reference sequence). The V gene lost 2 bases and the J gene lost 7 bases, with 8 bases spanning the gap. The CDR3 nucleotides read TGTGCCAGCAGCCAAAGGGGACTTGAAGCTTTCTTT. Its translation: CASSQRGLEAFF.

This clone occurred a few times. The V call is TRBV5-1, the J call TRBJ1-3; D ambiguous. The CDR3 sequence is 17 residues long. Per germline, CDR1 SGHRS and CDR2 YFSETQ. Trimming shortened V by 2 bases and J by 8 bases, and 23 bases separated the two germline ends. CDR3 bases: TGCGCCAGCAGCTTCCGTTCGAGAGGGAGGAACGGAGACACCATATATTTT. It encodes CASSFRSRGRNGDTIYF.

The chain carries TRBV19 and TRBJ2-3, with D possibly matching TRBD1 (6 bases). The CDR3 is made up of 14 amino acids. The germline V gene encodes CDR1 LNHDA and CDR2 SQIVND (reference sequence). V lost 1 base and J lost 3, with 8 bases in between. Here the CDR3 DNA reads TGTGCCAGTAGTATAGGGCAGGGGACAGATACGCAGTATTTT. Translating it yields CASSIGQGTDTQYF.

This clone was seen only once. The chain couples TRBV5-5 to TRBJ1-2; D gene ambiguous. This CDR3 spans 14 amino acids. V lost 4 bases and J lost 0, with 10 bases in between. Germline V lookup: CDR1 SGHKS, CDR2 YYEKEE (reference sequence). CDR3 sequence reads: CASSPLSSNYGYTF. The CDR3 nucleotides read TGTGCCAGCAGCCCCCTCTCTTCTAACTATGGCTACACCTTC.

DNA for the CDR3: TGTGCCAGCAGCGTAGGAACGCTAGCGGGGGCCGCGAACACCGGGGAGCTGTTTTTT. Protein product: CASSVGTLAGAANTGELFF. The chain carries TRBV9 and TRBJ2-2, with 10 bases fitting TRBD2. CDR3 length: 19 amino acids. Germline lookup yields CDR1 SGDLS and CDR2 YYNGEE. V was clipped by 0 bases and J by 0 bases; unmatched bases: 8.

The J gene is TRBJ1-2, the V gene TRBV28, with 8 bases matching TRBD1. Germline V gene lookup returns CDR1 MDHEN and CDR2 SYDVKM. The CDR3 consists of 16 residues. The junction had 12 bases not matched to a gene; V was cut back by 4 bases and J by 5 bases. The CDR3 spells CASSSVLGQGGYGYTF. The CDR3 DNA reads TGTGCCAGCAGTTCGGTCCTCGGACAGGGAGGGTATGGCTACACCTTC.

This clone was seen only a few times. V usage is TRBV7-8 and J usage is TRBJ2-1; D unresolved. Germline V gene sequence: CDR1 SGHVS, CDR2 FQNEAQ. The CDR3 runs 16 residues. V was clipped by 6 bases and J by 0 bases, with 15 bases between them. The CDR3 loop is CASSEELVASYNEQFF. DNA of the CDR3: TGTGCCAGCAGTGAGGAATTAGTTGCCTCCTACAATGAGCAGTTCTTC.

The rearrangement joins TRBV5-3 to TRBJ1-4; 7 bases line up with TRBD1. TRBV5-3 is marked as an open reading frame, function uncertain. CDR3 size: 15 residues. J was trimmed by 8 bases and V by 0 bases; bases with no gene match: 7. CDR3 DNA: TGTGCCAGAAGCTTGGCGCCAGGGGGTCTCGAAAAACTGTTTTTT. This codes for CARSLAPGGLEKLFF.

This chain links TRBV10-3 with TRBJ1-1; no definite D call. The CDR3 contains 13 residues. Between the trimmed V and J ends, which lost 8 bases and 2 bases, there was a span of 12 bases. Per germline, CDR1 ENHRY and CDR2 SYGVKD. Here the CDR3 DNA reads TGTGCCATCGAGAACAGACCAAACACTGAAGCTTTCTTT. Protein product: CAIENRPNTEAFF.

This clone was seen only a few times. The chain couples TRBV19 to TRBJ2-2; TRBD1 might be the D (5 bases). The CDR3 is made up of 14 amino acids. The germline gives CDR1 LNHDA, CDR2 SQIVND (reference sequence). Trimming took 3 bases from V and 4 from J, leaving 9 bases between them. The CDR3, as DNA: TGTGCCAGTAGTATCCCAGGGTTCACCGGGGAGCTGTTTTTT. Translation: CASSIPGFTGELFF.

The V call is TRBV5-4, the J call TRBJ1-3; TRBD1 might be the D (6 bases). The V and J ends lost 4 bases and 0 bases respectively, with 14 bases between them. The CDR3 consists of 16 residues. Germline V gives CDR1 SGHNT, CDR2 YYREEE (reference sequence). CDR3 coding DNA: TGTGCCAGCAGCCTGACAGGAATTGACTCTGGAAACACCATATATTTT. It is translated as CASSLTGIDSGNTIYF.

The chain links TRBV2 to TRBJ1-1, with 9 bases that match TRBD1. J gave up 7 bases and V 6 bases, and 3 bases lay outside the gene matches. Germline values: CDR1 SNHLY, CDR2 FYNNEI. There are 12 residues in the CDR3. This CDR3 reads CASRGQGFEAFF. In DNA form, the CDR3 reads TGTGCCAGCAGGGGACAGGGCTTTGAAGCTTTCTTT.

This clone was picked up one time. This chain links TRBV12-5 with TRBJ1-5, with D perhaps TRBD1 (5 bases). The length of the CDR3 is 18 residues. Germline V gives CDR1 LGHNT, CDR2 FRNRAP. V lost 3 bases to trimming and J lost 0 bases, with 18 bases between them. CDR3 protein: CASGLPNQGQNSNQPQHF. In DNA form, the CDR3 reads TGTGCTAGTGGTTTACCAAACCAAGGACAAAATAGCAATCAGCCCCAGCATTTT.

The V call is TRBV18, the J call TRBJ1-2, with D maybe TRBD1 (5 bases). Between the trimmed V and J ends, which lost 0 bases and 3 bases, there was a span of 8 bases. The CDR3 has 14 amino acids. Germline lookup yields CDR1 KGHSH and CDR2 LQKENI. CDR3 amino acids: CASSPPGQYYGYTF. The CDR3 DNA sequence: TGTGCCAGCTCACCACCGGGGCAGTACTATGGCTACACCTTC.

This clone was seen a few times. V is TRBV7-8 and J is TRBJ1-3; 12 positions match TRBD1. Germline V gene data show CDR1 as SGHVS and CDR2 as FQNEAQ. The V and J ends lost 5 bases and 0 bases, in that order; junction bases with no gene match: 8. The CDR3 runs to 18 residues. The CDR3: CASSKRDRGLSSGNTIYF. CDR3 coding DNA: TGTGCCAGCAGCAAACGGGACAGGGGGCTTTCCTCTGGAAACACCATATATTTT.

V usage is TRBV27 and J usage is TRBJ2-7; TRBD1 aligns across 8 bases. Germline CDR1 is MNHEY and CDR2 is SMNVEV (reference sequence). This CDR3 has 14 amino acids. The V and J ends lost 5 bases and 2 bases, in that order; junction bases with no gene match: 5. CDR3 nucleotide sequence: TGTGCCAGCAGTCCGACAGGGGTCCCCTACGAGCAGTACGTC. It encodes CASSPTGVPYEQYV.

This clone was found once. The V gene is TRBV10-3, the J gene TRBJ1-3, with TRBD1 matching 9 bases. The junction had 9 bases not matched to a gene; V was cut back by 7 bases and J by 5 bases. CDR3 length equals 15 residues. Germline V gives CDR1 ENHRY, CDR2 SYGVKD. The CDR3 is CAITTTGGIRNTIYF. DNA for the CDR3: TGTGCCATCACGACGACAGGGGGGATAAGAAACACCATATATTTT.